These T cell receptor beta chains were read from a single sample in a study of regulatory T cells in long-lasting Graves disease. MiXCR, applied by TCRdb to the multiplex PCR reads, yields one record per CDR3 protein. This sample carries about 620,000 distinct CDR3 sequences, 15% to 20% of them seen once, and the ten largest clones take 18%. These data were also reused for a study on T cells in Graves' hyperthyroidism and ophthalmopathy.

The material sequenced was peripheral blood mononuclear cells (PBMCs), taken at new diagnosis, from a patient treated with antithyroid drugs. These receptors came from a woman under 40 with Graves disease. Both conserved end residues are part of each CDR3. The D gene is left open where the match is weak. The size entry is marked missing in some rows and otherwise reads once, few, many or a size class.

j_call v_call d_call clone_size cdr3_nt cdr3_aa
TRBJ2-3 TRBV28 NA many TGTGCCAGCAGTTTAGTGGGCCGAACAGATACGCAGTATTTT CASSLVGRTDTQYF
TRBJ1-2 TRBV28 NA NA TGTGCCAGCAGTTTACCTCCCTTACAAAGTAACTATGGCTACACCTTC CASSLPPLQSNYGYTF
TRBJ2-5 TRBV2 NA many TGTGCCAGCAGGCTTACCGTCCTCCCCAGCGCTGACCAAGAGACCCAGTACTTC CASRLTVLPSADQETQYF
TRBJ2-1 TRBV6-1 NA many TGTGCCAGCAGTGACTCCGTGGCTAGCTCCTACAATGAGCAGTTCTTC CASSDSVASSYNEQFF
TRBJ1-2 TRBV6-9 NA many TGTGCCAGCAGTTTACGACAGGACGGCTATGGCTACACCTTC CASSLRQDGYGYTF
TRBJ1-5 TRBV24-1 NA few TGTGCCACCGGACCTGGGAACAGTCAGCCCCAGCATTTT CATGPGNSQPQHF
TRBJ1-5 TRBV3-1 NA few TGTGCCAGCGGGGCAGGCCTCAATCAGCCCCAGCATTTT CASGAGLNQPQHF
TRBJ1-1 TRBV18 NA many TGTGCCAGCTCACCGGATAGGACGAACACTGAAGCTTTCTTT CASSPDRTNTEAFF
TRBJ1-2 TRBV10-3 NA many TGTGCCACCGCCCTGGGGGCTAACTATGGCTACACCTTC CATALGANYGYTF
TRBJ2-7 TRBV28 TRBD1 many TGTGCCAGCAGTCCCGATGACAGGGTGGCCTACGAGCAGTACTTC CASSPDDRVAYEQYF
TRBJ2-1 TRBV2 NA many TGTGCCAGCAGTCGGATAGGTGTAGGGCAGTTCTTC CASSRIGVGQFF
TRBJ1-1 TRBV18 TRBD1 once TGTGCCAGCTCACAGGGACAGGGGATTGCTGAAGCTTTCTTT CASSQGQGIAEAFF
TRBJ2-7 TRBV20-1 NA NA TGCAGTGCCGGTCGCTCCTACGAGCAGTACTTC CSAGRSYEQYF
TRBJ1-1 TRBV10-3 NA many TGTGCCATCAGTGAGTCGGGGGGGCAGACTGAAGCTTTCTTT CAISESGGQTEAFF
TRBJ1-5 TRBV18 NA NA TGTGCCAGCTCACCGCCTCTCGGTGGGTCCAATCAGCCCCAGCATTTT CASSPPLGGSNQPQHF